The 26 T cell receptor beta chains in this list originate from one sample, sequenced in a study of preoperative IRX-2 immunotherapy in early breast cancer. The protocol was immunoSEQ multiplex PCR, while the TCRdb copy is restricted to in-frame clones and leaves out a portion. The sample holds around 25,000 clones, 78% seen once. Treatment described: preoperative locoregional IRX-2 cytokine immunotherapy. The input for sequencing was lymph node tissue, taken before IRX-2 immunotherapy. These receptors were collected from a human donor with breast cancer.

V usage is TRBV28 and J usage is TRBJ1-5; no clear D. This CDR3 comprises 13 residues. The germline gives CDR1 MDHEN, CDR2 SYDVKM. V lost 3 bases and J lost 1, with 4 bases in between. The CDR3 DNA reads as TGTGCCAGCAGTTTCTCCAGCAATCAGCCCCAGCATTTT. It is translated as CASSFSSNQPQHF.

The chain links TRBV11-3 to TRBJ1-3; D gene ambiguous. CDR1 is SGHNT, CDR2 YENEEA, per germline. The V gene lost 5 bases and the J gene lost 2 bases, with 13 bases spanning the gap. This CDR3 has 15 amino acids. Written as DNA, the CDR3 is TGTGCCAGCAGCCTCATTACGGGAGCTGGAAACACCATATATTTT. It encodes CASSLITGAGNTIYF. Full variable domain (missing parts from reference TRBV11-3 and TRBJ1-3): EAGVVQSPRYKIIEKKQPVAFWCNPISGHNTLYWYLQNLGQGPELLIRYENEEAVDDSQLPKDRFSAERLKGVDSTLKIQPAELGDSAVYLCASSLITGAGNTIYFGEGSWLTVV.

This clone was observed once. The rearrangement uses TRBV7-1 and TRBJ2-2, with D unclear. TRBV7-1 has ORF status, its function being uncertain. The germline V and J ends were trimmed by 4 bases and 4 bases, with 13 bases remaining between them. The CDR3 is 15 amino acids. CDR3 DNA sequence: TGTGCCAGCAGCTTGGTCTCTAGTCTCACCGGGGAGCTGTTTTTT. It translates to CASSLVSSLTGELFF.

The gene calls are TRBV11-3 and TRBJ2-3; 9 bases are shared with TRBD2. The CDR3 is 19 residues long. V trimming: 5 bases; J trimming: 1 base; junction bases outside the gene matches: 16. Germline-derived CDR1 and CDR2 are SGHNT and YENEEA. CDR3 in DNA: TGTGCCAGCAGCCGGATGATGGGTAGCGGGGGCCGGGGCACAGATACGCAGTATTTT. Residues: CASSRMMGSGGRGTDTQYF.

The CDR3 sequence: CASSFLADKTDTQYF. In DNA, the CDR3 is TGCGCCAGCAGCTTCCTAGCGGACAAAACAGATACGCAGTATTTT. The genes are TRBV5-1 and TRBJ2-3; 7 bases map to TRBD2. CDR1 and CDR2 (germline): SGHRS, YFSETQ. V shed 2 bases, J shed 3 bases, and the junction held 6 bases outside the gene matches. The CDR3 consists of 15 residues.

Worth noting for this clone: An uncertain or unread base leads to its residue being written X. The rearrangement uses TRBV11-3 and TRBJ2-7; TRBD1 matches at 7 bases. This CDR3 has 14 residues. CDR1 and CDR2 from the germline V gene are SGHNT and YENEEA. The trim removed 3 bases at V and 12 bases at J, leaving 14 bases unmatched. In DNA, the CDR3 is TGTGCCAGCAGCTTGAACAGGGGRCTGGTTAATCGGTACTTC. Amino acid sequence: CASSLNRXLVNRYF. The full CDR3 protein reads CASSLNRGLVNRYF.

This chain uses TRBV19 with TRBJ2-2; D remains unclear. V dropped 8 bases and J dropped 9 bases, with 13 bases sitting between them. The CDR3 consists of 12 residues. CDR1 and CDR2 (germline): LNHDA, SQIVND (reference sequence). The CDR3 spells CASSTSARELFF. CDR3 DNA sequence: TGTGCCAGTTCGACATCCGCAAGGGAGCTGTTTTTT.

This chain links TRBV6-8 with TRBJ2-1, with D perhaps being TRBD1 or TRBD2 (6 bases each). Trimming took 6 bases from V and 7 from J, leaving 19 bases between them. Germline CDR1 reads MNHGY; CDR2 reads SAAAGT. The CDR3 totals 15 residues. CDR3 DNA: TGTGCCAGCAGCCTTTTGGGGGGCTTTGGGAATGAGCAGTTCTTC. It specifies CASSLLGGFGNEQFF.

The chain carries TRBV7-4 and TRBJ2-7; D remains ambiguous. CDR3 length: 17 residues. CDR1 and CDR2 from the germline V gene are SGHVT and SQSDAQ. V lost 3 bases to trimming and J lost 2 bases, with 20 bases between them. The CDR3 DNA follows: TGTGCCAGCAGCTTCCGGGTTATACCCTCGCCGGCCTACGAGCAGTACTTC. Its translation: CASSFRVIPSPAYEQYF.

CDR3 bases: TGTGCCAGTAGTTCCTGGGGCCAGAACACTGAAGCTTTCTTT. This sequence encodes CASSSWGQNTEAFF. The V gene is TRBV19, the J gene TRBJ1-1, with D perhaps matching TRBD1 (5 bases). The germline CDR1 and CDR2 sequences are LNHDA and SQIVND (reference sequence). V lost 5 bases and J 1 base, leaving 11 bases between the germline ends. The CDR3 is made up of 14 amino acids.

With respect to this clone: One junction end does not reproduce the germline sequence, and a read error may be involved. This chain links TRBV7-6 with TRBJ1-5, with D uncertain. CDR1 is SGHVS, CDR2 FNYEAQ, per germline. There are 19 residues in the CDR3. CDR3 amino acids: CARSLTSSNRKSFNQPQHF. CDR3 sequence (DNA): TGTGCCAGAAGCTTGACCTCCAGCAACAGAAAGAGCTTTAATCAGCCCCAGCATTTT.

The CDR3 loop is CASSPSARSANQPQHF. In DNA, the CDR3 is TGTGCCAGCAGCCCCTCGGCCCGGAGTGCCAATCAGCCCCAGCATTTT. The chain links TRBV11-3 to TRBJ1-5, with D uncertain. The V end was cut by 5 bases, the J end by 3 bases, with 17 bases between. Per the germline V gene, CDR1 is SGHNT and CDR2 is YENEEA. There are 16 residues in the CDR3.

The chain combines TRBV28 with TRBJ1-1; D call uncertain. The CDR3 is made up of 13 amino acids. Between the trimmed V and J ends, which lost 2 bases and 2 bases, there was a span of 6 bases. Germline values: CDR1 MDHEN, CDR2 SYDVKM. The CDR3 bases are TGTGCCAGCAGTTTAGACGAAAACACTGAAGCTTTCTTT. It yields the protein CASSLDENTEAFF.

This chain uses TRBV15 with TRBJ1-2; a weak D match, TRBD1 (5 bases). Germline V gives CDR1 LNHNV, CDR2 YYDKDF (reference sequence). The CDR3 length is 16 residues. Trimming pared 0 bases from V and 7 bases from J, leaving 18 bases between. CDR3 coding DNA: TGTGCCACCAGCAGAGATCGTGCAGGGAGGGGTGGTGGCTACACCTTC. Its protein product is CATSRDRAGRGGGYTF.

This clone showed up just a few times. The gene calls are TRBV6-8 and TRBJ2-1, with TRBD1 matching over 9 bases. After removal of 10 bases from V and 4 bases from J, the junction contained 11 bases not matched to a gene. Germline CDR1 MNHGY, CDR2 SAAAGT. The CDR3 spans 15 residues. Here the CDR3 reads CATRRGQGWYNEQFF. In DNA, the CDR3 is TGTGCCACCAGAAGGGGACAGGGCTGGTACAATGAGCAGTTCTTC.

The CDR3 sequence is CASSAQPSPRGELFF. The CDR3, as DNA: TGTGCCAGCAGTGCCCAACCCTCACCAAGGGGGGAGCTGTTTTTT. V gene TRBV6-8 combines with J gene TRBJ2-2; D not resolved. Trimming took off 5 bases at V and 8 bases at J, with 18 bases between the two ends. The CDR3 loop spans 15 amino acids. Germline V lookup: CDR1 MNHGY, CDR2 SAAAGT.

This chain connects TRBV19 to TRBJ2-3, with 13 nucleotides matching TRBD2. Germline CDR1 and CDR2: LNHDA and SQIVND (reference sequence). This CDR3 is built from 17 residues. V lost 0 bases, J lost 1 base, and 1 base stayed unmatched. CDR3 DNA sequence: TGTGCCAGTAGTATAGATGGGACTAGCGGGGGCACAGATACGCAGTATTTT. Its translation is CASSIDGTSGGTDTQYF.

V usage is TRBV18 and J usage is TRBJ2-7; 10 bases agree with TRBD1. The CDR3 runs 15 residues. V gave up 3 bases and J gave up 3 bases; unmatched junction bases: 5. From germline, CDR1 is KGHSH and CDR2 LQKENI. The CDR3 DNA reads as TGTGCCAGCTCACCCCCGGGACAGGGGAACTACGAGCAGTACTTC. Residues: CASSPPGQGNYEQYF.

In its sample, this clone was seen a few times. V gene TRBV11-3 combines with J gene TRBJ1-5; 8 bases match TRBD1. The V gene end was trimmed by 3 bases and the J gene end by 3 bases; junction bases not matched to a gene: 13. CDR3 length equals 18 residues. The germline gives CDR1 SGHNT, CDR2 YENEEA. The DNA of the CDR3 is TGTGCCAGCAGCTTGTTCAGGGGGCTCTCCTACTTCAATCAGCCCCAGCATTTT. It codes for CASSLFRGLSYFNQPQHF.

In DNA form, the CDR3 reads TGTGCCAGTAGTCCGAGGGACAGGGGTTTCAGTCAGCCCCAGCATTTT. Its protein product is CASSPRDRGFSQPQHF. The rearrangement uses TRBV19 and TRBJ1-5, with 10 positions matching TRBD1. V shed 5 bases and J 6 bases; nucleotides not matched to a gene: 10. CDR1 and CDR2 from the germline V gene are LNHDA and SQIVND (reference sequence). The CDR3 contains 16 residues.

The chain joins TRBV6-8 to TRBJ1-1, with 7 bases identical to TRBD1. Per germline, CDR1 MNHGY and CDR2 SAAAGT. There are 14 residues in the CDR3. After removal of 5 bases from V and 1 base from J, the junction contained 4 bases not matched to a gene. CDR3 protein: CASSDRAENTEAFF. The CDR3 DNA reads TGTGCCAGCAGTGACAGGGCGGAGAACACTGAAGCTTTCTTT.

The chain employs TRBV7-7 and TRBJ2-3; TRBD2 matches at 12 bases. The CDR3 consists of 17 residues. Trimming removed 5 bases from V and 2 bases from J; junction bases left unmatched: 8. Germline loops: CDR1 SSHAT, CDR2 FNYEAQ (reference sequence). CDR3 coding DNA: TGTGCCAGCAGCCTAATAACTAGCGGGGGGACCACAGATACGCAGTATTTT. This encodes CASSLITSGGTTDTQYF. Supplemented by reference TRBV7-7 and TRBJ2-3, the full variable domain reads GAGVSQSPRYKVTKRGQDVTLRCDPISSHATLYWYQQALGQGPEFLTYFNYEAQPDKSGLPSDRFSAERPEGSISTLTIQRTEQRDSAMYRCASSLITSGGTTDTQYFGPGTRLTVL.

This rearrangement joins TRBV19 to TRBJ1-1, with TRBD1 as a possible D gene (5 bases). CDR3 size: 15 residues. V was trimmed by 6 bases and J by 3 bases, leaving 17 bases between them. Germline V gene lookup returns CDR1 LNHDA and CDR2 SQIVND (reference sequence). This chain's CDR3 is CASSLTGWGDTEAFF. The CDR3 coding sequence is TGTGCCAGTAGCCTAACGGGATGGGGGGACACTGAAGCTTTCTTT.

This clone has more than one count but fewer than ten. The chain recombines TRBV29-1 with TRBJ1-4; D is unclear. V shed 6 bases and J shed 0 bases, with 14 bases lying between them. Per the germline V gene, CDR1 is SQVTM and CDR2 is ANQGSEA. The CDR3 runs 15 residues. The CDR3 DNA follows: TGCAGCGTAGCTCTGTCGGGGACAACTAATGAAAAACTGTTTTTT. Translation: CSVALSGTTNEKLFF.

The J gene is TRBJ1-4, the V gene TRBV18, with 9 bases lining up with TRBD1. Germline CDR1 is KGHSH and CDR2 is LQKENI. Unmatched junction bases numbered 5, after V lost 1 base and J lost 8 bases. This CDR3 is 15 amino acids long. CDR3 region: CASSPRTGEREKLFF. The CDR3 DNA is TGTGCCAGCTCACCACGGACAGGGGAGCGGGAAAAACTGTTTTTT.

The chain joins TRBV11-3 to TRBJ2-5, with 8 bases aligning to TRBD1. The CDR3 runs 14 residues. CDR1 is SGHNT, CDR2 YENEEA, per germline. The junction had 4 bases not matched to a gene; V was cut back by 5 bases and J by 2 bases. The CDR3 spells CASSRGQAQETQYF. DNA of the CDR3: TGTGCCAGCAGCCGGGGACAGGCGCAAGAGACCCAGTACTTC.